Listed below are T cell receptor beta chains from one sample, sequenced in a study of identical twins. Using its own MiXCR run on the 5' RACE reads, TCRdb lists one record per CDR3 protein. The sample has about 1.7 million distinct CDR3 sequences, roughly a third seen once; the top ten hold roughly 0.3%. The sample consisted of cord blood. The origin of the receptors is a newborn girl in good health. Each CDR3 is given with its conserved first and last residue. The D gene is left open where the match is weak. The size of a clone is reported for some rows only, either as once, few or many, or as a class for expanded clones.

clone_size: .
v_call: TRBV3-1
j_call: TRBJ2-7
d_call: TRBD2
cdr3_nt: TGTGCCAGCAGCCATTTTCCTAGCGGGGGGGCCTGGGAGCAGTACTTC
cdr3_aa: CASSHFPSGGAWEQYF

clone_size: .
v_call: TRBV6-5
j_call: TRBJ2-7
d_call: TRBD1
cdr3_nt: TGTGCCAGCAGTAACCCGGGACAGTTCTACGAGCAGTACTTC
cdr3_aa: CASSNPGQFYEQYF

clone_size: .
v_call: TRBV6-5
j_call: TRBJ1-1
d_call: .
cdr3_nt: TGTGCCAGCAGTTACTCTTTAACGCGGGGCGGGGCGAACACTGAAGCTTTCTTT
cdr3_aa: CASSYSLTRGGANTEAFF

clone_size: .
v_call: TRBV15
j_call: TRBJ2-7
d_call: .
cdr3_nt: TGTGCCACCAGCAGAGATGCCGTGGTGAGCGAGCAGTACTTC
cdr3_aa: CATSRDAVVSEQYF

clone_size: .
v_call: TRBV7-2
j_call: TRBJ1-6
d_call: .
cdr3_nt: TGTGCCAGCAGCTCGATGACAGGTGGAAATTCACCCCTCCACTTT
cdr3_aa: CASSSMTGGNSPLHF

clone_size: few
v_call: TRBV20-1
j_call: TRBJ2-1
d_call: .
cdr3_nt: TGCAGTGCTAGCGGGGTCACCTACAATGAGCAGTTCTTC
cdr3_aa: CSASGVTYNEQFF

clone_size: .
v_call: TRBV2
j_call: TRBJ2-3
d_call: .
cdr3_nt: TGTGCCAGCAGTTTATTCTCTTCTAGCACAGATACGCAGTATTTT
cdr3_aa: CASSLFSSSTDTQYF

clone_size: .
v_call: TRBV27
j_call: TRBJ2-1
d_call: .
cdr3_nt: TGTGCCAGCAGGACCGAGTGGGAGCAGTTCTTC
cdr3_aa: CASRTEWEQFF

clone_size: .
v_call: TRBV12-3/TRBV12-4
j_call: TRBJ2-1
d_call: .
cdr3_nt: TGTGCCAGCAGGACCGCGGGTGAGCAGTTCTTC
cdr3_aa: CASRTAGEQFF

clone_size: .
v_call: TRBV6-6
j_call: TRBJ1-6
d_call: .
cdr3_nt: TGTGCCAGCAGTTACCGGGGGCGTAATGCACCCCTCCACTTT
cdr3_aa: CASSYRGRNAPLHF

clone_size: few
v_call: TRBV28
j_call: TRBJ1-6
d_call: .
cdr3_nt: TGTGCCAGCAGTTCATCCGGGACCGGTAATTCACCCCTCCACTTT
cdr3_aa: CASSSSGTGNSPLHF

clone_size: .
v_call: TRBV28
j_call: TRBJ2-5
d_call: .
cdr3_nt: TGTGCCAGCAGTTTCCTCGGGTTAGGCGGGCCCCGGACCCAGTACTTC
cdr3_aa: CASSFLGLGGPRTQYF

clone_size: .
v_call: TRBV30
j_call: TRBJ1-2
d_call: .
cdr3_nt: TGTGCCTGGACCCAGTTCTCGCCCTATAGTAACTATGGCTACACCTTC
cdr3_aa: CAWTQFSPYSNYGYTF

clone_size: many
v_call: TRBV6-5
j_call: TRBJ2-7
d_call: .
cdr3_nt: TGTGCCAGATGGGATAGACCCTCCTACGAGCAGTACTTC
cdr3_aa: CARWDRPSYEQYF

clone_size: few
v_call: TRBV5-1
j_call: TRBJ1-6
d_call: .
cdr3_nt: TGCGCCAGCAGCTGGGGACCACGGGACAAGTATTCACCCCTCCACTTT
cdr3_aa: CASSWGPRDKYSPLHF